Presented here are 5 T cell receptor beta chains from one specimen sequenced in a study of T-cell reconstitution after alpha-beta-depleted transplantation in children. The library targeted TCRbeta and was prepared with unique molecular identifiers. TCRdb re-analysed the PCR reads in MiXCR, keeping a single row per CDR3 protein. The sample lists a few hundred thousand distinct CDR3 sequences, 9.7% occurring once. The sample in question was PBMCs from the stem cell graft donor, obtained from the stem cell graft. These receptors came from a human donor who donated a stem cell graft to a child with SCID.

This clonotype was counted many times. The chain recombines TRBV6-6 with TRBJ1-1, with D maybe TRBD1 (5 bases). The CDR3 runs 13 residues. V was pared by 6 bases and J by 6 bases, with 14 bases between. Germline CDR1 MNHNY, CDR2 SVGAGI (reference sequence). CDR3 amino acids: CASRPQGIAEAFF. CDR3 in DNA: TGTGCCAGCAGACCTCAGGGCATCGCTGAAGCTTTCTTT.

There are many counts of this clonotype. This chain connects TRBV15 to TRBJ2-1, with D unresolved. Germline lookup yields CDR1 LNHNV and CDR2 YYDKDF (reference sequence). This CDR3 has 14 amino acids. V lost 3 bases to trimming and J lost 7 bases, with 13 bases between them. The CDR3 DNA follows: TGTGCCACCAGCAGGGCGCGTCCTCGGAATGAGCAGTTCTTC. This sequence encodes CATSRARPRNEQFF. Looking up the rest from reference TRBV15 and TRBJ2-1 gives the full variable domain: DAMVIQNPRYQVTQFGKPVTLSCSQTLNHNVMYWYQQKSSQAPKLLFHYYDKDFNNEADTPDNFQSRRPNTSFCFLDIRSPGLGDTAMYLCATSRARPRNEQFFGPGTRLTVL.

This clonotype has ten or more counts. The chain employs TRBV6-2 or TRBV6-3 and TRBJ2-1; D is undetermined. V shed 6 bases and J shed 3 bases, with 6 bases lying between them. This CDR3 has 12 amino acids. Germline V gene lookup returns CDR1 MNHEY and CDR2 SVGEGT. For the CDR3, the DNA is TGTGCCAGCAGCTACGGCTACAATGAGCAGTTCTTC. Protein product: CASSYGYNEQFF.

This clonotype was seen ten or more times. The V call is TRBV4-2, the J call TRBJ1-5; no clear D. Germline CDR1 is LGHNA and CDR2 is YNFKEQ. The V gene lost 3 bases and the J gene lost 0 bases, with 15 bases spanning the gap. There are 17 residues in the CDR3. The CDR3 sequence is CASSQEVGPGSNQPQHF. Written as DNA, the CDR3 is TGTGCCAGCAGCCAGGAGGTCGGCCCGGGTAGCAATCAGCCCCAGCATTTT.

This clonotype was observed at least ten times. The chain employs TRBV28 and TRBJ1-3; no clear D gene. The CDR3 has 14 residues. Germline V gene data show CDR1 as MDHEN and CDR2 as SYDVKM. V shed 3 bases and J shed 0 bases, with 6 bases lying between them. The CDR3 nucleotides are TGTGCCAGCAGTTTCTCCTCCTCTGGAAACACCATATATTTT. This codes for CASSFSSSGNTIYF.